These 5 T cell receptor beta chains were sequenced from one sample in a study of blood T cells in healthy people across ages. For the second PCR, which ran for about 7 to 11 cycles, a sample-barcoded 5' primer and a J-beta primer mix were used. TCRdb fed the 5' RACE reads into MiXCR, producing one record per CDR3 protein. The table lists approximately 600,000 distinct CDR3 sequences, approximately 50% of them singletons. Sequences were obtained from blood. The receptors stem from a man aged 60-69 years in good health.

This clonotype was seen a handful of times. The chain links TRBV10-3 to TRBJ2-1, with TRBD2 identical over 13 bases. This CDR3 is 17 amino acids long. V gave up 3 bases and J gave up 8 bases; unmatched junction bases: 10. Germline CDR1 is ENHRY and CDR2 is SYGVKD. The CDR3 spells CAISETSTSGGKYEQFF. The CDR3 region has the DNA TGTGCCATCAGTGAAACCTCGACTAGCGGGGGGAAGTATGAGCAGTTCTTC.

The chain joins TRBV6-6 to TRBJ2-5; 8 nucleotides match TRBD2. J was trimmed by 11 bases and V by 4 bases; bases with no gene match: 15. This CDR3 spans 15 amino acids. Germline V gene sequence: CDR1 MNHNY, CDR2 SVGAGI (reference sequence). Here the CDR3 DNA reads TGTGCCAGCAGTTTCGGGGGGGCCGGTGGGAATGAGCAGTACTTC. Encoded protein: CASSFGGAGGNEQYF.

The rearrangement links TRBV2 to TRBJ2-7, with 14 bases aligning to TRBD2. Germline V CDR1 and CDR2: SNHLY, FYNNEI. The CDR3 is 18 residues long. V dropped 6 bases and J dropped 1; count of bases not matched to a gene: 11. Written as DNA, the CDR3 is TGTGCCAGCAGCTTCAGAAGACTAGCGGGGGGGAAGTCCTACGAGCAGTACTTC. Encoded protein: CASSFRRLAGGKSYEQYF.

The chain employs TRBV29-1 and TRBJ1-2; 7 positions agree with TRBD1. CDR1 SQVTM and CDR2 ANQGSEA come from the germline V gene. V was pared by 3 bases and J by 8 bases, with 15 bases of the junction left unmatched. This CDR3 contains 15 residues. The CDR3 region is CSVDRQGPSAFGYTF. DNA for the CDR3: TGCAGCGTTGATCGACAGGGACCGTCGGCCTTCGGCTACACCTTC.

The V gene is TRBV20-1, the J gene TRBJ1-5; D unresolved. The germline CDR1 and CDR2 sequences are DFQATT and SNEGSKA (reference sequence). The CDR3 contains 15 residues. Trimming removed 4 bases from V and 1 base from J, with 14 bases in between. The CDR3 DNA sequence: TGCAGTGCTATAGAGTATCGGGGAAGCAATCAGCCCCAGCATTTT. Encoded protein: CSAIEYRGSNQPQHF.